The rows below give T cell receptor beta chains drawn from one sample of a study of blood T cell repertoires in COVID-19. The repertoire was sequenced with immunoSEQ multiplex PCR; TCRdb's copy has only in-frame clones and lacks some. The sample contains about 110,000 clones, 88% of which appear only once. The sequenced sample consisted of peripheral blood. The receptors stem from a woman aged 50 to 60 with active or convalescent COVID-19. Each CDR3 is given with its conserved first and last residue. The D gene is left open where the match is weak. Size values are once, few and many counts, or a class for expanded clones, and some rows have none.

J gene | clone size | D gene | V gene | CDR3 protein | CDR3 DNA
TRBJ1-6 | NA | TRBD1 | TRBV10-3 | CAIASGTGGSPLHF | TGTGCCATCGCCTCCGGGACAGGGGGTTCACCCCTCCACTTT
TRBJ2-5 | NA | TRBD2 | TRBV29-1 | CSVASGTSVGETQYF | TGCAGCGTTGCCTCCGGGACTAGCGTCGGAGAGACCCAGTACTTC
TRBJ2-1 | once | NA | TRBV6-6 | CASSFNSDEQFF | TGTGCCAGCAGTTTCAATAGCGATGAGCAGTTCTTC
TRBJ2-1 | once | TRBD1 | TRBV6-5 | CASCNTGGAGNEQFF | TGTGCCAGCTGCAACACAGGGGGCGCGGGTAATGAGCAGTTCTTC
TRBJ2-6 | NA | NA | TRBV7-9 | CASSRRSSGANVLTF | TGTGCCAGCAGCCGCCGTAGCTCTGGGGCCAACGTCCTGACTTTC
TRBJ1-1 | NA | NA | TRBV2 | CASRTSGTEAFF | TGTGCCAGCCGGACATCAGGCACTGAAGCTTTCTTT
TRBJ2-3 | NA | TRBD2 | TRBV14 | CASSPTSGRTDTQYF | TGTGCCAGCAGCCCCACTAGCGGGAGAACAGATACGCAGTATTTT
TRBJ2-3 | NA | TRBD2 | TRBV7-6 | CASSFSLAGADTQYF | TGTGCCAGCAGCTTCTCACTAGCGGGAGCTGATACGCAGTATTTT
TRBJ1-2 | NA | TRBD1 | TRBV19 | CASRTQGDYGYTF | TGTGCCAGTAGGACGCAGGGGGACTATGGCTACACCTTC
TRBJ2-3 | NA | NA | TRBV5-1 | CASSLSVSTDTQYF | TGCGCCAGCAGCTTATCGGTTTCCACAGATACGCAGTATTTT
TRBJ1-1 | NA | NA | TRBV2 | CASRGGREAFF | TGTGCCAGCAGGGGGGGGAGAGAAGCTTTCTTT
TRBJ1-2 | NA | NA | TRBV28 | CASRAGGYGYTF | TGTGCCAGCCGAGCGGGTGGCTATGGCTACACCTTC
TRBJ1-1 | NA | NA | TRBV10-3 | CAIRPWEGSDRTTEAFF | TGTGCCATCAGACCCTGGGAGGGGTCAGATCGGACCACTGAAGCTTTCTTT